This T cell receptor (beta chain) stems from a study of blood T cells in healthy people across ages. Together with a sample-barcoded 5' primer, a J-beta primer mix was included in a second PCR lasting roughly 6 to 12 cycles. Every sample produced at least 3 million CDR3-containing paired-end reads. MiXCR, run by TCRdb on the 5' RACE reads, gives a single entry per CDR3 protein. The sample yields about 830,000 distinct CDR3 sequences, 55% to 65% seen once. The individuals who served as donors were healthy Caucasians living in Russia, aged about 6 to 90. This CDR3 is built from 14 residues. The germline V and J ends were trimmed by 0 bases and 8 bases, with 11 bases remaining between them. Germline V gives CDR1 SGHAT, CDR2 FQNNGV.

The chain carries TRBV11-2 and TRBJ2-1, with unresolved D. The sequencing input was blood. The clonotype originates from a young man in good health. CDR3 sequence (DNA): TGTGCCAGCAGCTTAGAGGCTAGTCTCCATGAGCAGTTCTTC. Translating gives CASSLEASLHEQFF.